Listed here is a single T cell receptor beta chain. Its antigen remains unknown. The PCR was carried out with 60 Vbeta primers and 13 Jbeta primers. Profiling relied on immunoSEQ multiplex PCR, and the TCRdb table lists in-frame clones only, not all of them. The sample gives 90,000 to 140,000 clones, roughly 80% of which show up once; 6.9% is in the top ten. V was cut by 2 bases and J by 3 bases, with 11 bases left in between. The CDR3 loop spans 14 amino acids. Germline-derived CDR1 and CDR2 are MNHEY and SVGAGI. This entry comes from a study of cytomegalovirus exposure and HLA in healthy donors. General study results and limits: Productive rates of about 90% or about 30% were seen for most TCR beta V segments in an earlier analysis.

The chain carries TRBV6-5 and TRBJ2-7; a possible D gene is TRBD2 (6 bases). This clonotype originated in a young man in good health and CMV-seropositive. Specimen: PBMCs. The CDR3 reads CASSYRSGDYEQYF. DNA for the CDR3: TGTGCCAGCAGTTACCGATCGGGGGACTACGAGCAGTACTTC.